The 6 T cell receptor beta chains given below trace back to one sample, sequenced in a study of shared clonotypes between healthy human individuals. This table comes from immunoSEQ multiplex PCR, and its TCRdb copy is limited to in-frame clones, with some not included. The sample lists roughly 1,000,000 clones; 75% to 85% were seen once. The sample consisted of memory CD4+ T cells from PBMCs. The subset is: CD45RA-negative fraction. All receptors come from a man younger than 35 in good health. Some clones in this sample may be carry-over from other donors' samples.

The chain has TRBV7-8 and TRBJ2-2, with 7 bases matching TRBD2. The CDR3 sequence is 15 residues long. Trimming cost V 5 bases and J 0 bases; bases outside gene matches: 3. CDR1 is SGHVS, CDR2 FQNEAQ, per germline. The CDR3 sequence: CASSRSGANTGELFF. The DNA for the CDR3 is TGTGCCAGCAGCCGGAGCGGGGCGAACACCGGGGAGCTGTTTTTT.

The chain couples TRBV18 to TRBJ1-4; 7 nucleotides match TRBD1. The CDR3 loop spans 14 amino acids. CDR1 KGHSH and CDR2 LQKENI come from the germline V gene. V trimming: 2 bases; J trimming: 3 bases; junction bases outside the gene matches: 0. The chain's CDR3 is CASSPGQANEKLFF. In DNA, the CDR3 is TGTGCCAGCTCACCAGGACAGGCTAATGAAAAACTGTTTTTT.

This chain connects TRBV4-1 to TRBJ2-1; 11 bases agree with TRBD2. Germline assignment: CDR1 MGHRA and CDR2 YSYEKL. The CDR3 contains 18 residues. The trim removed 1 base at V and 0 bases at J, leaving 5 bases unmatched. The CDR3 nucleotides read TGCGCCAGCAGCCAAGTGACTAGCGGGATAAACTCCTACAATGAGCAGTTCTTC. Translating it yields CASSQVTSGINSYNEQFF.

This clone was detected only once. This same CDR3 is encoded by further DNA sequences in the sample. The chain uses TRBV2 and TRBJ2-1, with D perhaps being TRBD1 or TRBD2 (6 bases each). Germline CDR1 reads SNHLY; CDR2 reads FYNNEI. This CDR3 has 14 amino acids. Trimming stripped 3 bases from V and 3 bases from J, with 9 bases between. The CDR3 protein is CASSDRGGYNEQFF. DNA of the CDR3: TGTGCCAGCAGTGACAGGGGAGGCTACAATGAGCAGTTCTTC.

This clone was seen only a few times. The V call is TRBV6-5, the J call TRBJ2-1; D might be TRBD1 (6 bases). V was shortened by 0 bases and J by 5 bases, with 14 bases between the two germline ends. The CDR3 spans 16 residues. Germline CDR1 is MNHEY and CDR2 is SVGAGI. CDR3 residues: CASSYSGRGYHNEQFF. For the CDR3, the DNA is TGTGCCAGCAGTTACTCGGGCAGGGGATACCACAATGAGCAGTTCTTC.

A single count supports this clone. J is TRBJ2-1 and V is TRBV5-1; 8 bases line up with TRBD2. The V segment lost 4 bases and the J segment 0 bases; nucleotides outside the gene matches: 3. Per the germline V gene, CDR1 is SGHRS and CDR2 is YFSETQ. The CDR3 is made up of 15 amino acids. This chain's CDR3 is CASSQLADSYNEQFF. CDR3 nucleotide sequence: TGCGCCAGCAGCCAACTAGCGGACTCCTACAATGAGCAGTTCTTC.